This TCR beta chain is drawn from a study of Ad26.COV2.S vaccination and SARS-CoV-2 variants. Study summary: Ad26.COV2.S was injected intramuscularly once or twice, 56 days apart.

Per germline, CDR1 LNHDA and CDR2 SQIVND (reference sequence). This CDR3 is built from 15 residues. Trimming removed 5 bases from V and 0 bases from J, with 11 bases in between. With regard to this clone: Its antigen is undetermined.

This table comes from immunoSEQ multiplex PCR, and its TCRdb copy is limited to in-frame clones, with some not included. The sample records some 350,000 clones, 90% being singletons. Treatment described: some 20 received Ad26.COV2.S at low or high dose, single or two shots; several received placebo; per-sample allocation not given. Day 63 after the first vaccine or placebo injection was the time point for sampling. At a Boston site, the person donating was an adult of 18-55 years. Study findings and constraints: While placebo recipients had lower spike-specific TCR breadth, vaccine recipients had more.

This material consisted of peripheral blood, taken in a trial of Ad26.COV2.S vaccine versus placebo. J is TRBJ1-3 and V is TRBV19; D gene uncertain. The clonotype was recovered from a person between 18 and 60 years old who received the Ad26.COV2.S COVID-19 vaccine or a placebo. The CDR3 loop reads CASSANTLSGNTIYF. In DNA, the CDR3 is TGTGCCAGTAGTGCCAATACCCTCTCTGGAAACACCATATATTTT. Using reference TRBV19 and TRBJ1-3 for the parts outside the CDR3, the full variable domain is DGGITQSPKYLFRKEGQNVTLSCEQNLNHDAMYWYRQDPGQGLRLIYYSQIVNDFQKGDIAEGYSVSREKKESFPLTVTSAQKNPTAFYLCASSANTLSGNTIYFGEGSWLTVV.